Shown below are 19 T cell receptor beta chains from a single sample sequenced in a study of blood T cells in healthy people across ages. Alongside a J-beta primer mix, a sample-barcoded 5' primer served in a second PCR lasting about 7 to 12 cycles. TCRdb redid the calling of the 5' RACE reads with MiXCR, one entry per CDR3 protein. The sample shows around 1,500,000 distinct CDR3 sequences, about 43% of them seen only once. The sample consisted of blood. Receptors originate from a woman under 30 in good health.

The chain has TRBV12-3 or TRBV12-4 and TRBJ2-4; D not certain. The CDR3 totals 17 residues. V was shortened by 3 bases and J by 0 bases, with 15 bases between the two germline ends. In nucleotides, the CDR3 is TGTGCCAGCAGTTTGAGTGGGCAGGTCTTAGCCAAAAACATTCAGTACTTC. Its protein is CASSLSGQVLAKNIQYF.

The chain carries TRBV27 and TRBJ1-5, with D possibly being TRBD1 (6 bases). V gave up 8 bases and J gave up 5 bases, with 25 bases separating them. Germline assignment: CDR1 MNHEY and CDR2 SMNVEV (reference sequence). The CDR3 runs to 17 residues. The CDR3 is CASAPGWAGDMDQPQHF. CDR3 DNA: TGTGCCAGCGCCCCTGGGTGGGCAGGGGATATGGATCAGCCCCAGCATTTT.

This clonotype showed up just a few times. The gene calls are TRBV10-3 and TRBJ1-1, with D perhaps matching TRBD1 (6 bases). This CDR3 has 14 residues. The germline V gene has CDR1 ENHRY and CDR2 SYGVKD. V lost 10 bases and J 1 base, leaving 16 bases between the germline ends. CDR3 sequence reads: CATVRADRNTEAFF. The CDR3 DNA follows: TGTGCCACCGTTCGAGCGGACAGGAACACTGAAGCTTTCTTT.

V usage is TRBV6-1 and J usage is TRBJ1-2; 12 bases match TRBD1. Germline V gives CDR1 MNHNS, CDR2 SASEGT. CDR3 length: 16 amino acids. V was clipped by 8 bases and J by 6 bases; unmatched bases: 13. The CDR3 loop reads CASFRAAGQGADGYTF. The DNA for the CDR3 is TGTGCCAGCTTCCGGGCCGCGGGACAGGGGGCGGATGGCTACACCTTC.

This chain joins TRBV2 and TRBJ2-7; D might be TRBD1 or TRBD2, each matching 6 bases. V lost 4 bases and J 7 bases, leaving 17 bases between the germline ends. The CDR3 runs 14 residues. Germline assignment: CDR1 SNHLY and CDR2 FYNNEI. CDR3 bases: TGTGCCAGCAGTGGAGGGGGGACGTCCAATGAGCAGTACTTC. As protein: CASSGGGTSNEQYF.

This clonotype was seen only a few times. V and J are TRBV20-1 and TRBJ1-2, with TRBD1 matching 12 bases. Germline CDR1 DFQATT, CDR2 SNEGSKA (reference sequence). The CDR3 spans 16 residues. With V trimmed by 6 bases and J by 5 bases, 13 bases remained unmatched. CDR3 coding DNA: TGCAGTGCCGTCATTCCGGGACAGGGGGCAGGGTATGGCTACACCTTC. Amino acids: CSAVIPGQGAGYGYTF.

The genes are TRBV30 and TRBJ1-1; D may be TRBD1 (5 bases). Trimming left V 3 bases short and J 7 bases short, with 15 bases between. The CDR3 is 13 residues long. Looked up from germline, CDR1 is GTSNPN and CDR2 is SVGIG (reference sequence). The CDR3, as DNA: TGTGCCTGGAGGGAAGCGGGACGGAATGAAGCTTTCTTT. Translation gives CAWREAGRNEAFF.

This clonotype showed up just a few times. The gene calls are TRBV4-1 and TRBJ2-1; TRBD2 is a possible D gene (6 bases). The V gene's germline CDR1 is MGHRA and CDR2 YSYEKL. The CDR3 sequence is 17 residues long. The germline V and J ends were trimmed by 4 bases and 6 bases, with 22 bases remaining between them. CDR3 amino acids: CASSLVESGTGANEQFF. The CDR3, as DNA: TGCGCCAGCAGCCTCGTCGAGTCCGGGACGGGAGCCAATGAGCAGTTCTTC.

This chain connects TRBV21-1 to TRBJ2-3; the table gives TRBD2 as D, unverified against the DNA. TRBV21-1 is marked as a pseudogene. This CDR3 is 18 amino acids long. The CDR3 region has the DNA TGTGCTGGACGGATCAGAGTGGCTAGCGGGGGGCGCGCAGATACGCAGTATTTT. This gives the protein CAGRIRVASGGRADTQYF.

For this clonotype: An end of the junction differs from the germline gene, which may be a read error. The chain uses TRBV12-3 or TRBV12-4 and TRBJ2-3; D is possibly TRBD1 or TRBD2 (5 bases each). The CDR3 has 16 residues. The CDR3 reads CASIRGQGASTDAQYF. The CDR3 nucleotides are TGTGCCAGCATCCGAGGGCAAGGGGCTAGCACAGATGCGCAGTATTTT.

In its sample, this clonotype was seen a few times. The chain carries TRBV5-1 and TRBJ2-4; TRBD1 matches 9 bases. The CDR3 is 17 amino acids. Trimming removed 4 bases from V and 0 bases from J; junction bases left unmatched: 8. Per the germline V gene, CDR1 is SGHRS and CDR2 is YFSETQ. CDR3 coding DNA: TGCGCCAGCAGCCCCCGACAGGGGGATCTAGCCAAAAACATTCAGTACTTC. Protein sequence: CASSPRQGDLAKNIQYF. Drawing the rest from reference TRBV5-1 and TRBJ2-4, the complete variable domain is KAGVTQTPRYLIKTRGQQVTLSCSPISGHRSVSWYQQTPGQGLQFLFEYFSETQRNKGNFPGRFSGRQFSNSRSEMNVSTLELGDSALYLCASSPRQGDLAKNIQYFGAGTRLSVL.

This rearrangement joins TRBV20-1 to TRBJ2-5; a possible D gene is TRBD2 (6 bases). The end of the DNA is better explained by TRBJ2-7, so the J call may be wrong. CDR1 is DFQATT, CDR2 SNEGSKA, per germline (reference sequence). The CDR3 runs 12 residues. In nucleotides, the CDR3 is TGCAGTGCTAGCGGGAGAAGTCGCGAGCAGTACTTC. Residues: CSASGRSREQYF.

At least ten counts were recorded for this clonotype. The chain recombines TRBV20-1 with TRBJ2-7; 9 nucleotides agree with TRBD2. The CDR3 runs to 13 residues. Germline lookup yields CDR1 DFQATT and CDR2 SNEGSKA (reference sequence). The DNA of the CDR3 is TGCAGCTTGACTAGCGGAAAAGCCTACGAGCAGTACTTC. Its protein is CSLTSGKAYEQYF.

The chain joins TRBV7-2 to TRBJ2-1, with 10 positions matching TRBD2. Germline-derived CDR1 and CDR2 are SGHTA and FQGNSA. Trimming removed 4 bases from V and 7 bases from J; junction bases left unmatched: 13. CDR3 size: 17 residues. For the CDR3, the DNA is TGTGCCAGCAGCTCGGGGGGCCTAGCGGGAGTGTATAATGAGCAGTTCTTC. Its translation: CASSSGGLAGVYNEQFF. Variable domain in full (rest from reference TRBV7-2 and TRBJ2-1): GAGVSQSPSNKVTEKGKDVELRCDPISGHTALYWYRQSLGQGLEFLIYFQGNSAPDKSGLPSDRFSAERTGGSVSTLTIQRTQQEDSAVYLCASSSGGLAGVYNEQFFGPGTRLTVL.

This clonotype came up a few times. V and J are TRBV11-2 and TRBJ2-1, with TRBD2 identical over 7 bases. V lost 3 bases to trimming and J lost 3 bases; unmatched junction nucleotides: 11. Germline CDR1 and CDR2: SGHAT and FQNNGV. The CDR3 extends over 17 amino acids. CDR3 nucleotide sequence: TGTGCCAGCAGCTTCCTCAGGTCTAGCGGACACTACAATGAGCAGTTCTTC. It codes for CASSFLRSSGHYNEQFF. Together with reference TRBV11-2 and TRBJ2-1, the CDR3 gives the full variable domain: EAGVAQSPRYKIIEKRQSVAFWCNPISGHATLYWYQQILGQGPKLLIQFQNNGVVDDSQLPKDRFSAERLKGVDSTLKIQPAKLEDSAVYLCASSFLRSSGHYNEQFFGPGTRLTVL.

The chain couples TRBV9 to TRBJ2-5; TRBD1 aligns across 12 bases. From germline, CDR1 is SGDLS and CDR2 YYNGEE. The CDR3 is made up of 15 amino acids. V lost 3 bases, J lost 5 bases, and 5 bases stayed unmatched. The DNA for the CDR3 is TGTGCCAGCAGCGCGCCGGGACAGGGGGCCGAGACCCAGTACTTC. Translating it yields CASSAPGQGAETQYF.

This chain joins TRBV3-1 and TRBJ2-1; 9 nucleotides align to TRBD2. With 5 bases clipped from V and 9 bases from J, the junction kept 14 bases outside the gene matches. The CDR3 loop spans 16 amino acids. In germline, CDR1 is LGHDT, CDR2 YNNKEL (reference sequence). CDR3 sequence (DNA): TGTGCCAGCAGCTATCTAGCGGGGAACCTTATTAGTGAGCAGTTCTTC. Translating it yields CASSYLAGNLISEQFF.

This clonotype was counted many times. The chain recombines TRBV28 with TRBJ2-1; TRBD2 matches 7 bases. This CDR3 region has 14 residues. CDR1 is MDHEN and CDR2 is SYDVKM in the germline V gene. After removal of 6 bases from V and 9 bases from J, the junction contained 11 bases not matched to a gene. CDR3 sequence (DNA): TGTGCCAGCAGCTTACTGGCGGGAGTGGGTGAGCAGTTCTTC. Amino acids: CASSLLAGVGEQFF.

This clonotype was observed a few times. V gene TRBV28 combines with J gene TRBJ2-3, with 7 bases identical to TRBD1. This CDR3 is built from 14 residues. V was pared by 7 bases and J by 4 bases, with 8 bases of the junction left unmatched. Germline lookup yields CDR1 MDHEN and CDR2 SYDVKM. The DNA for the CDR3 is TGTGCCAGCATCCGAGGGGGCGTTGCAGATACGCAGTATTTT. Translation: CASIRGGVADTQYF.